The 29 T cell receptor beta chains listed next were all sequenced from one sample in a study of OX40 agonist ivuxolimab in advanced cancers. Produced via immunoSEQ multiplex PCR; TCRdb's table is partial and in-frame only. The sample contains 76,000 or so clones, 65% to 90% of which appear only once. The sequences come from CD4+ or CD8+ T cells sorted from blood, collected in a trial of the OX40 agonist ivuxolimab. The receptors here all came from an adult with an advanced solid tumor such as melanoma, head and neck, liver or kidney cancer.

V and J are TRBV27 and TRBJ2-1; a possible D gene is TRBD1 (6 bases). This CDR3 contains 14 residues. Trimming took 2 bases from V and 7 from J, leaving 12 bases between them. Germline V CDR1 and CDR2: MNHEY, SMNVEV (reference sequence). Here the CDR3 reads CASSLNRAENEQFF. The CDR3 nucleotides are TGTGCCAGCAGTTTAAACAGGGCGGAAAATGAGCAGTTCTTC.

The chain is built from TRBV18 and TRBJ1-5; D not certain. The V end lost 8 bases, the J end lost 3 bases, and 11 bases lay between the germline ends. This CDR3 contains 13 residues. CDR1 KGHSH and CDR2 LQKENI come from the germline V gene. CDR3 sequence reads: CASQGSDNQPQHF. The CDR3 nucleotides read TGTGCCAGCCAAGGAAGTGACAATCAGCCCCAGCATTTT.

The chain employs TRBV30 and TRBJ2-3; the D gene is possibly TRBD2 (6 bases). Looked up from germline, CDR1 is GTSNPN and CDR2 is SVGIG (reference sequence). V lost 3 bases and J 6 bases, leaving 13 bases between the germline ends. This CDR3 has 13 residues. CDR3 amino acids: CAWSARLGDTQYF. For the CDR3, the DNA is TGTGCCTGGAGCGCCCGACTAGGGGATACGCAGTATTTT.

This clone has just one count. CDR3 sequence: CASSTLFPDRVNEQYF. In DNA form, the CDR3 reads TGTGCCAGCAGCACCCTTTTTCCGGACAGGGTCAACGAGCAGTACTTC. The V call is TRBV14, the J call TRBJ2-7; 8 bases line up with TRBD1. The CDR3 consists of 16 residues. V was clipped by 5 bases and J by 5 bases; unmatched bases: 14. Germline CDR1 SGHDN, CDR2 FVKESK.

CDR3 bases: TGTGCCAGCAGCTTAGATGTCCCAGCGGGGGTACTCGAGCACATTCAGTACTTC. Residues: CASSLDVPAGVLEHIQYF. V and J are TRBV11-2 and TRBJ2-4, with 8 bases that match TRBD2. The length of the CDR3 is 18 residues. CDR1 SGHAT and CDR2 FQNNGV come from the germline V gene. The V segment lost 0 bases and the J segment 8 bases; nucleotides outside the gene matches: 15.

The rearrangement joins TRBV18 to TRBJ1-1, with D tentatively TRBD1 (5 bases). The CDR3 is made up of 14 amino acids. Germline V gene sequence: CDR1 KGHSH, CDR2 LQKENI. V dropped 4 bases and J dropped 8 bases, with 17 bases sitting between them. This CDR3 reads CASSRGPPGPEAFF. The CDR3, as DNA: TGTGCCAGCTCACGGGGACCTCCGGGACCCGAAGCTTTCTTT.

This chain connects TRBV6-1 to TRBJ2-3; D remains unclear. The CDR3 spans 12 residues. V gave up 0 bases and J gave up 10 bases, with 8 bases separating them. The germline V gene encodes CDR1 MNHNS and CDR2 SASEGT. The CDR3: CASSEAQSSQYF. CDR3 nucleotide sequence: TGTGCCAGCAGTGAAGCCCAGTCGTCGCAGTATTTT.

The J gene is TRBJ2-5, the V gene TRBV25-1; 7 bases fit TRBD1. CDR3 length equals 18 residues. V was clipped by 4 bases and J by 4 bases; unmatched bases: 18. Looked up from germline, CDR1 is MGHDK and CDR2 is SYGVNS. The CDR3, as DNA: TGTGCCAGCAGTGGTAACCGGGACAGTGGGTTCAAAGGAGAGACCCAGTACTTC. Its translation: CASSGNRDSGFKGETQYF.

The V and J genes are TRBV7-9 and TRBJ1-4, with unresolved D. The CDR3 contains 13 residues. V shed 7 bases and J shed 0 bases, with 6 bases lying between them. CDR1 SEHNR and CDR2 FQNEAQ come from the germline V gene (reference sequence). CDR3 in amino acids: CASNGATNEKLFF. DNA for the CDR3: TGTGCCAGCAATGGGGCAACTAATGAAAAACTGTTTTTT.

This clone was observed a handful of times. This chain links TRBV30 with TRBJ2-3; no definite D call. This CDR3 contains 12 residues. Germline V gene data show CDR1 as GTSNPN and CDR2 as SVGIG (reference sequence). Trimming cost V 3 bases and J 4 bases, with 8 bases left between them. The CDR3 DNA reads as TGTGCCTGGAGCCCAGCAGCAGATACGCAGTATTTT. This gives the protein CAWSPAADTQYF.

The chain links TRBV19 to TRBJ2-7; 9 nucleotides match TRBD1. The CDR3 sequence is 16 residues long. With 5 bases clipped from V and 2 bases from J, the junction kept 10 bases outside the gene matches. In germline, CDR1 is LNHDA, CDR2 SQIVND (reference sequence). This chain's CDR3 is CASSQTGTGLAYEQYF. CDR3 DNA: TGTGCCAGTAGTCAAACCGGGACAGGGTTAGCCTACGAGCAGTACTTC.

The chain couples TRBV5-1 to TRBJ1-3, with D possibly matching TRBD1 (6 bases). This CDR3 is built from 16 residues. Germline V gene data show CDR1 as SGHRS and CDR2 as YFSETQ. Deletions cut 1 base from V and 0 bases from J, with 11 bases between. This CDR3 is CASSLSGQPSGNTIYF. In nucleotides, the CDR3 is TGCGCCAGCAGCTTGTCAGGACAGCCCTCTGGAAACACCATATATTTT.

This clone turned up a few times. The chain employs TRBV7-2 and TRBJ2-7; 11 nucleotides line up with TRBD1. J lost 6 bases, V lost 0 bases, and 10 bases had no gene match. The CDR3 covers 17 residues. CDR1 is SGHTA and CDR2 is FQGNSA in the germline V gene. CDR3 in amino acids: CASSLATGQGAHSEQYF. The DNA of the CDR3 is TGTGCCAGCAGCTTAGCGACCGGACAGGGGGCCCATTCCGAGCAGTACTTC. Complete variable domain (other parts from reference TRBV7-2 and TRBJ2-7): GAGVSQSPSNKVTEKGKDVELRCDPISGHTALYWYRQSLGQGLEFLIYFQGNSAPDKSGLPSDRFSAERTGGSVSTLTIQRTQQEDSAVYLCASSLATGQGAHSEQYFGPGTRLTVT.

Notes on this clone: This sample includes further DNA sequences coding for the same CDR3. The rearrangement links TRBV5-1 to TRBJ2-2, with 8 bases matching TRBD1. Germline lookup yields CDR1 SGHRS and CDR2 YFSETQ. The CDR3 totals 15 residues. J gave up 2 bases and V 3 bases, and 3 bases lay outside the gene matches. DNA of the CDR3: TGCGCCAGCAGCTCTGGACAGGGTAACACCGGGGAGCTGTTTTTT. This translates into CASSSGQGNTGELFF.

The genes are TRBV7-3 and TRBJ1-2; D possibly corresponds to TRBD1 (5 bases). The germline CDR1 and CDR2 sequences are SGHTA and FQGTGA. The CDR3 spans 13 residues. V shed 5 bases and J shed 2 bases, with 9 bases lying between them. CDR3 sequence reads: CASSLQENYGYTF. The CDR3 DNA reads TGTGCCAGCAGCCTACAGGAGAACTATGGCTACACCTTC. The entire variable domain, with the rest obtained from reference TRBV7-3 and TRBJ1-2, is as follows: GAGVSQTPSNKVTEKGKYVELRCDPISGHTALYWYRQSLGQGPEFLIYFQGTGAADDSGLPNDRFFAVRPEGSVSTLKIQRTERGDSAVYLCASSLQENYGYTFGSGTRLTVV.

The gene calls are TRBV27 and TRBJ2-5, with D perhaps matching TRBD1 (5 bases). Germline CDR1 and CDR2: MNHEY and SMNVEV (reference sequence). CDR3 length: 14 residues. V lost 2 bases and J 5 bases, leaving 12 bases between the germline ends. This chain's CDR3 is CASSLSRVHETQYF. Here the CDR3 DNA reads TGTGCCAGCAGTTTAAGCAGGGTTCATGAGACCCAGTACTTC.

The chain has TRBV7-2 and TRBJ1-4, with 11 bases fitting TRBD1. V dropped 5 bases and J dropped 7; count of bases not matched to a gene: 6. CDR1 SGHTA and CDR2 FQGNSA come from the germline V gene. This CDR3 contains 15 residues. The CDR3 loop reads CASSPDRGRFEKLFF. In DNA, the CDR3 is TGTGCCAGCAGCCCGGACAGGGGGCGCTTTGAAAAACTGTTTTTT.

The rearrangement links TRBV4-1 to TRBJ2-1; TRBD2 matches at 11 bases. Looked up from germline, CDR1 is MGHRA and CDR2 is YSYEKL. This CDR3 comprises 16 residues. V gave up 0 bases and J gave up 4 bases; unmatched junction bases: 2. The CDR3 is CASSQDTSGGYNEQFF. In nucleotides, the CDR3 is TGCGCCAGCAGCCAAGATACTAGCGGGGGATACAATGAGCAGTTCTTC.

The gene calls are TRBV18 and TRBJ2-7; 8 nucleotides line up with TRBD1. CDR3 size: 13 residues. The J segment lost 3 bases and the V segment lost 2 bases, leaving 0 bases of the junction unmatched. The germline V gene has CDR1 KGHSH and CDR2 LQKENI. Here the CDR3 reads CASSPGTGYEQYF. CDR3 DNA: TGTGCCAGCTCACCAGGGACAGGCTACGAGCAGTACTTC. The full variable domain, its missing parts supplied by reference TRBV18 and TRBJ2-7, is NAGVMQNPRHLVRRRGQEARLRCSPMKGHSHVYWYRQLPEEGLKFMVYLQKENIIDESGMPKERFSAEFPKEGPSILRIQQVVRGDSAAYFCASSPGTGYEQYFGPGTRLTVT.

This chain links TRBV9 with TRBJ1-1, with D possibly TRBD1 on 6 matching bases. CDR3 length equals 16 residues. The germline gives CDR1 SGDLS, CDR2 YYNGEE. Trimming cost V 0 bases and J 10 bases, with 22 bases left between them. In nucleotides, the CDR3 is TGTGCCAGCAGCGTAGGCCTACAGGGAGCAGATGTTGGAGCTTTCTTT. Translating it yields CASSVGLQGADVGAFF.

In this sample, this clone turned up once. This rearrangement joins TRBV11-3 to TRBJ1-6; D gene unclear. The CDR3 covers 14 residues. The germline V and J ends were trimmed by 4 bases and 14 bases, with 18 bases remaining between them. Germline CDR1 and CDR2: SGHNT and YENEEA. The CDR3 here is CASSSGVTLTSLHF. The CDR3 nucleotides are TGTGCCAGCAGCTCGGGCGTCACCCTTACTTCCCTCCACTTT.

The chain recombines TRBV10-2 with TRBJ1-1; a possible D gene is TRBD1 (5 bases). Germline V lookup: CDR1 WSHSY, CDR2 SAAADI. With 10 bases removed from V and 5 bases from J, the gap between germline ends came to 17 bases. The CDR3 runs to 13 residues. This CDR3 is CAIRSGGWTEAFF. The DNA of the CDR3 is TGCGCCATAAGATCGGGGGGATGGACTGAAGCTTTCTTT.

The V gene is TRBV7-2, the J gene TRBJ2-5, with D perhaps TRBD1 (5 bases). This CDR3 is 13 amino acids long. The germline V gene has CDR1 SGHTA and CDR2 FQGNSA. Trimming removed 1 base at V and 11 bases at J, with 14 bases between. This chain's CDR3 is CASSLVQGGSQYF. The CDR3 bases are TGTGCCAGCAGCTTAGTTCAGGGCGGATCTCAGTACTTC.

V is TRBV7-2 and J is TRBJ1-1, with D perhaps TRBD1 (5 bases). With 3 bases removed from V and 11 bases from J, the gap between germline ends came to 16 bases. Germline V gene sequence: CDR1 SGHTA, CDR2 FQGNSA. The CDR3 extends over 13 amino acids. The CDR3 region is CASSFGTLDEAFF. CDR3 sequence (DNA): TGTGCCAGCAGCTTCGGGACCCTCGACGAGGCTTTCTTT.

V and J are TRBV19 and TRBJ1-2; no reliable D call. The V end lost 5 bases, the J end lost 5 bases, and 6 bases lay between the germline ends. The CDR3 is made up of 11 amino acids. Germline V gene sequence: CDR1 LNHDA, CDR2 SQIVND (reference sequence). DNA for the CDR3: TGTGCCAGTAGTTCCGTTTATGGCTACACCTTC. This codes for CASSSVYGYTF.

The table lists this clone with a few counts. The chain uses TRBV6-7 and TRBJ1-6; 10 nucleotides align to TRBD1. TRBV6-7 falls under the ORF class, with uncertain function. The CDR3 length is 16 residues. Trimming cost V 2 bases and J 14 bases; bases outside gene matches: 12. In DNA form, the CDR3 reads TGTGCCAGCAGTTACGGCCGGGACAGGGGATCACGGTCCCTCCACTTT. This translates into CASSYGRDRGSRSLHF.

V gene TRBV12-5 combines with J gene TRBJ2-7; the match to TRBD1 covers 7 bases. Germline CDR1 LGHNT, CDR2 FRNRAP. The V gene end was trimmed by 5 bases and the J gene end by 4 bases; junction bases not matched to a gene: 5. This CDR3 is built from 13 residues. CDR3 loop: CASGPRQGYEQYF. The DNA for the CDR3 is TGTGCTAGTGGTCCCCGACAGGGATACGAGCAGTACTTC. The whole variable domain, remainder taken from reference TRBV12-5 and TRBJ2-7, is DARVTQTPRHKVTEMGQEVTMRCQPILGHNTVFWYRQTMMQGLELLAYFRNRAPLDDSGMPKDRFSAEMPDATLATLKIQPSEPRDSAVYFCASGPRQGYEQYFGPGTRLTVT.

The V and J genes are TRBV7-9 and TRBJ2-7, with TRBD1 identical over 7 bases. V lost 0 bases, J lost 1 base, and 6 bases stayed unmatched. This CDR3 has 16 amino acids. Germline-derived CDR1 and CDR2 are SEHNR and FQNEAQ (reference sequence). The CDR3 bases are TGTGCCAGCAGCTTAGCCTGGACAGGCACTTCCTACGAGCAGTACTTC. Translating it yields CASSLAWTGTSYEQYF. The full variable domain, rest sourced from reference TRBV7-9 and TRBJ2-7, is DTGVSQNPRHKITKRGQNVTFRCDPISEHNRLYWYRQTLGQGPEFLTYFQNEAQLEKSRLLSDRFSAERPKGSFSTLEIQRTEQGDSAMYLCASSLAWTGTSYEQYFGPGTRLTVT.

This clone was counted once. This chain uses TRBV5-1 with TRBJ1-5; TRBD1 aligns across 10 bases. Unmatched junction bases numbered 8, after V lost 4 bases and J lost 7 bases. The CDR3 contains 15 residues. CDR1 and CDR2 (germline): SGHRS, YFSETQ. The CDR3 DNA reads TGCGCCAGCAGCGTATCCGGGACAGGGGCCCAGCCCCAGCATTTT. This codes for CASSVSGTGAQPQHF. Complete variable domain (other parts from reference TRBV5-1 and TRBJ1-5): KAGVTQTPRYLIKTRGQQVTLSCSPISGHRSVSWYQQTPGQGLQFLFEYFSETQRNKGNFPGRFSGRQFSNSRSEMNVSTLELGDSALYLCASSVSGTGAQPQHFGDGTRLSIL.